The clone carrying this T cell receptor beta chain was detected a few times. The antigen remains unidentified. Per the germline V gene, CDR1 is LNHDA and CDR2 is SQIVND (reference sequence). The length of the CDR3 is 14 residues. V gave up 10 bases and J gave up 4 bases; unmatched junction bases: 11. This sample was included in a study of cytomegalovirus exposure and HLA in healthy donors. Study at large: Earlier work reported 117 million unique TCR beta sequences from some 170 million T cells. Findings of the study overall: Some public TCRs appeared in many individuals, while most sequences were rare. HLA restriction was apparent for most CMV-associated TCR beta chains in a later analysis. A reported reduction in N-insertions relative to the roughly 610-donor mean was seen in an Asian-associated ancestry cluster in a later analysis.

Vbeta (60) and Jbeta (13) primers were used in the PCR. This table comes from immunoSEQ multiplex PCR, and its TCRdb copy is limited to in-frame clones, with some not included. The sample has over 110,000 clones; approximately 82% are singletons. The chain is built from TRBV19 and TRBJ2-3, with 7 positions matching TRBD2. Sequencing used PBMCs. The sequence was collected from a woman aged 55-70 years in good health and CMV-seropositive. The CDR3 DNA follows: TGTGCCACTTCACTTGGGGGAGGGTCAGATACGCAGTATTTT. It translates to CATSLGGGSDTQYF.